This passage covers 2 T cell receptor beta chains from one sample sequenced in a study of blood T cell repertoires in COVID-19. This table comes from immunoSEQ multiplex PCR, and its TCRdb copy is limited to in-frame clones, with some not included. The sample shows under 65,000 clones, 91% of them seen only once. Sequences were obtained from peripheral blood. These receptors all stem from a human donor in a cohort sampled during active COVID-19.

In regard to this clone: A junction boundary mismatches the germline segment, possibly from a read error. CDR3 DNA: TGTGCTAGCAGCTGCCCCCTCCCTATCCTTAGCAATGAGCAGTTCTTC. Translated: CASSCPLPILSNEQFF. This chain connects TRBV7-7 to TRBJ2-1; no clear D gene. The CDR3 is 16 amino acids. In germline, CDR1 is SSHAT, CDR2 FNYEAQ (reference sequence).

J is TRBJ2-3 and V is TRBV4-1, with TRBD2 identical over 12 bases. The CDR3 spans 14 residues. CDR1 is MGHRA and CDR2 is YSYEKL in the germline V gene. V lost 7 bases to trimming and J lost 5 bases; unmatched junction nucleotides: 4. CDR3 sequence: CASTPSGRGDTQYF. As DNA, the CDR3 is TGCGCCAGCACCCCTAGCGGGAGGGGAGATACGCAGTATTTT.